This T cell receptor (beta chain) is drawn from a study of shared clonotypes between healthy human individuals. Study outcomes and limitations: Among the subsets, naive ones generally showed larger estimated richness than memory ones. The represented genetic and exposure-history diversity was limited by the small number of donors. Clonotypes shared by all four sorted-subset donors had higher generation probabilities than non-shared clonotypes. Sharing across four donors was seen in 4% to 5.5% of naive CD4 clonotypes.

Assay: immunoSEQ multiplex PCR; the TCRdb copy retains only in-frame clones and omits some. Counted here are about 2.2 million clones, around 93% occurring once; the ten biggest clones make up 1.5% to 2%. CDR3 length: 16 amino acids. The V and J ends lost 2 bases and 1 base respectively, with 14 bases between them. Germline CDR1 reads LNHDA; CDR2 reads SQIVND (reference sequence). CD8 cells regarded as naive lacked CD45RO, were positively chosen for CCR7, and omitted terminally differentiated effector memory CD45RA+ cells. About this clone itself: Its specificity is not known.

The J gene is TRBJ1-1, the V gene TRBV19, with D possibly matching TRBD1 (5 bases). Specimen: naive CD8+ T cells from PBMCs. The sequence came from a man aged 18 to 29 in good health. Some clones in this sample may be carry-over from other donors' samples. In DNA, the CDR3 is TGTGCCAGTAGTATAATGGGGTTGGGGACGAACACTGAAGCTTTCTTT. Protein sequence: CASSIMGLGTNTEAFF.